Below, 7 T cell receptor beta chains from the same sample are listed, as sequenced in a study of blood T cells in healthy people across ages. A J-beta primer mix and a sample-barcoded 5' primer were used in a second PCR of roughly 6 to 12 cycles. TCRdb itself ran the 5' RACE reads through MiXCR, one entry per CDR3 protein. Here the sample spans 750,000 to 950,000 distinct CDR3 sequences, roughly 53% being singletons. The sequenced material came from blood. These receptors all stem from a man older than 75 in good health.

This clonotype was counted only a few times. The V call is TRBV10-3, the J call TRBJ2-1; tentative D call: TRBD2 (5 bases). This CDR3 spans 17 amino acids. V dropped 3 bases and J dropped 0 bases, with 15 bases sitting between them. Germline CDR1 reads ENHRY; CDR2 reads SYGVKD. The DNA of the CDR3 is TGTGCCATCAGTGATTCTGCGAGAGGGAGCTCCTACAATGAGCAGTTCTTC. It specifies CAISDSARGSSYNEQFF.

V gene TRBV2 combines with J gene TRBJ2-3; D is perhaps TRBD2 (6 bases). CDR1 is SNHLY, CDR2 FYNNEI, per germline. This CDR3 comprises 12 residues. Trimming cost V 7 bases and J 14 bases, with 19 bases left between them. CDR3 loop: CASMQGLGYAYF. CDR3 DNA sequence: TGTGCCAGCATGCAGGGACTGGGATACGCGTATTTT.

The chain couples TRBV6-5 to TRBJ2-4; 8 bases map to TRBD1. Near its end, the DNA agrees better with TRBJ2-7, so the J call may be wrong. This CDR3 is built from 14 residues. Germline loops: CDR1 MNHEY, CDR2 SVGAGI. CDR3 protein: CASSLAQGAGEQYF. Written as DNA, the CDR3 is TGTGCCAGCAGTTTGGCCCAGGGGGCGGGCGAGCAGTACTTC.

As DNA, the CDR3 is TGTGCCAGCAGTGATGGTGCGGGAGGGGTGGTAGAGACCCAGTACTTC. It translates to CASSDGAGGVVETQYF. This chain links TRBV2 with TRBJ2-5, with 9 nucleotides matching TRBD2. Germline-derived CDR1 and CDR2 are SNHLY and FYNNEI. This CDR3 has 16 residues. After removal of 3 bases from V and 4 bases from J, the junction contained 9 bases not matched to a gene.

V usage is TRBV29-1 and J usage is TRBJ2-3, with D tentatively TRBD1 or TRBD2 (5 bases each). The germline V and J ends were trimmed by 6 bases and 4 bases, with 17 bases remaining between them. Germline V gene sequence: CDR1 SQVTM, CDR2 ANQGSEA. The CDR3 runs to 14 residues. The CDR3 sequence is CSVGTHVGADTQYF. The CDR3 DNA sequence: TGCAGCGTCGGGACCCACGTTGGGGCAGATACGCAGTATTTT.

This sequence joins TRBV5-1 and TRBJ2-1; 8 nucleotides align to TRBD1. The CDR3 has 15 amino acids. V trimming: 5 bases; J trimming: 1 base; junction bases outside the gene matches: 5. The V gene's germline CDR1 is SGHRS and CDR2 YFSETQ. CDR3 bases: TGCGCCAGCAGGTCGGGACAGGTATCCTACAATGAGCAGTTCTTC. Protein: CASRSGQVSYNEQFF.

The chain combines TRBV24-1 with TRBJ2-3, with TRBD2 identical over 13 bases. CDR1 and CDR2 (germline): KGHDR, SFDVKD. The junction had 13 bases not matched to a gene; V was cut back by 3 bases and J by 14 bases. The CDR3 contains 16 residues. The CDR3 DNA reads as TGTGCCACCAGTGATCGGACTAGCGGGAGTGACAGATACGCGTATTTT. It yields the protein CATSDRTSGSDRYAYF.